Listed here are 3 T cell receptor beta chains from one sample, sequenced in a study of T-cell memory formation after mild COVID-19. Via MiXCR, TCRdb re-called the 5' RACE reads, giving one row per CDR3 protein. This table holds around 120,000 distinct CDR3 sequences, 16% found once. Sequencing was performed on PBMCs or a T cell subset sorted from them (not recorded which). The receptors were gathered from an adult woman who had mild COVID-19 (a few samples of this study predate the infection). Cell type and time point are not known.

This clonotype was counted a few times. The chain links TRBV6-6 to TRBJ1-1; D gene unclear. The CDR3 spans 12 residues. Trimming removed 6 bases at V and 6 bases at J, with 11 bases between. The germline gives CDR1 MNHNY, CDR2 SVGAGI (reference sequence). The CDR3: CASSPTRAEAFF. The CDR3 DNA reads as TGTGCCAGCAGCCCGACTAGGGCTGAAGCTTTCTTT.

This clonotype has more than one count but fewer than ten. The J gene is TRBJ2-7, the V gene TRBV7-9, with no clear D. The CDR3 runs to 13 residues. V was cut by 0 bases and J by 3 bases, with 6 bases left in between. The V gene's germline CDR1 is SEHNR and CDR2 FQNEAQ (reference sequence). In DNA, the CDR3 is TGTGCCAGCAGCTTAGCTACGAGCTACGAGCAGTACTTC. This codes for CASSLATSYEQYF.

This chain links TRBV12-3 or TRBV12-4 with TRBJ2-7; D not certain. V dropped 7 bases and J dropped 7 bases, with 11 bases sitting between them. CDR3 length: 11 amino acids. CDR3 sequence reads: CASTRMTEQYF. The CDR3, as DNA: TGTGCCAGCACCCGCATGACTGAGCAGTACTTC.